The present entry profiles one TCR beta chain with its context. Its specificity is unknown. This sample was taken from a study of CD8+ T cells in alopecia areata. The wider study: Tofacitinib lasted 6 to 18 months, then 6 months off drug. The authors scored treated patients' severity by affected scalp percentage. Points from the study as a whole: Scalp sequencing captures resident alphabeta T cells of normal skin too.

Trimming took 6 bases from V and 1 from J, leaving 9 bases between them. The CDR3 loop spans 13 amino acids. Germline V lookup: CDR1 MGHDK, CDR2 SYGVNS. The treatment is: oral pan-JAK inhibitor, 5-10 mg twice daily. Patients with alopecia areata provided lesional scalp punch biopsies as well as peripheral blood. cDNA prepared by RNA extraction and subsequent reverse transcription served as the template for sequencing. Using immunoSEQ multiplex PCR, the repertoire was profiled, and TCRdb retains in-frame clones only, with some absent. The repertoire holds some 80,000 clones, with approximately 64% as singletons.

Sequencing used CD8+ T cells sorted from blood, obtained at week 24, from a patient treated with tofacitinib. The sequence came from a human donor with alopecia areata. The chain joins TRBV25-1 to TRBJ1-1, with D hard to call. Here the CDR3 DNA reads TGTGCCAGCAGGGCTTTAGGGAACACTGAAGCTTTCTTT. Protein product: CASRALGNTEAFF.